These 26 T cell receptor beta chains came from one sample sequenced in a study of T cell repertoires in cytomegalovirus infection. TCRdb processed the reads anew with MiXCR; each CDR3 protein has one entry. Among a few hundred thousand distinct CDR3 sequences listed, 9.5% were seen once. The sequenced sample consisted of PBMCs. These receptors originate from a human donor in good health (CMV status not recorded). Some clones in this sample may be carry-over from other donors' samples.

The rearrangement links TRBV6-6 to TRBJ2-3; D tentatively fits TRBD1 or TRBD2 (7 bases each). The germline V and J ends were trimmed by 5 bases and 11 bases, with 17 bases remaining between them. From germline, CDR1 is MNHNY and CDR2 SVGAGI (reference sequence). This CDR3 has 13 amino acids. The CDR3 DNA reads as TGTGCCAGCAGTCCCAGGGGGGGTCGGGTGCAGTATTTT. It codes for CASSPRGGRVQYF.

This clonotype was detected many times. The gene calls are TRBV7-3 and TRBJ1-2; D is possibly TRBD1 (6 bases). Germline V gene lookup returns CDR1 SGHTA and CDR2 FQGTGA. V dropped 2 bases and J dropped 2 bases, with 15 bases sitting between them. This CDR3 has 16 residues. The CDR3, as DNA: TGTGCCAGCAGCTTATCCCCCGGGACATCCAACTATGGCTACACCTTC. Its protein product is CASSLSPGTSNYGYTF.

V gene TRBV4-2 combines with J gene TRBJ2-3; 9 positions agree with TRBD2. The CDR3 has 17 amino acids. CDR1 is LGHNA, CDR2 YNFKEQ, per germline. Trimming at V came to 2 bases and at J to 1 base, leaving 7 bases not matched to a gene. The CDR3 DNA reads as TGTGCCAGCAGCCAACGGGCCATAGCGGGGGGCACAGATACGCAGTATTTT. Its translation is CASSQRAIAGGTDTQYF.

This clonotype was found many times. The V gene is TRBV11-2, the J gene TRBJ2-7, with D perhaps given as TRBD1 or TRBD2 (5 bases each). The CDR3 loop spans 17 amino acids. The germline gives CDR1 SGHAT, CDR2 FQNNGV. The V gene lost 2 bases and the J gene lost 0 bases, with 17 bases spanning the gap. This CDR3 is CASSLQEGTLSSYEQYF. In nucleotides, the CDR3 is TGTGCCAGCAGCTTACAAGAAGGGACCCTGAGCTCCTACGAGCAGTACTTC.

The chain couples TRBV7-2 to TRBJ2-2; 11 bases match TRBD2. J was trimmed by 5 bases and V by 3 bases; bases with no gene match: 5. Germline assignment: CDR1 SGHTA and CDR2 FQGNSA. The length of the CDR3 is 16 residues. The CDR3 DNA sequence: TGTGCCAGCAGCTTTATTAGCGGGAGGGGGACCGGGGAGCTGTTTTTT. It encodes CASSFISGRGTGELFF.

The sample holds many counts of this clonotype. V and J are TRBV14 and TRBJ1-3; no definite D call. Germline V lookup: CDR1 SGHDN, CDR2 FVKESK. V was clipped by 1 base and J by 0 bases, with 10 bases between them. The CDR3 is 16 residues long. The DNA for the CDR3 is TGTGCCAGCAGCCAAGTCAGAACAAGCTCTGGAAACACCATATATTTT. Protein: CASSQVRTSSGNTIYF.

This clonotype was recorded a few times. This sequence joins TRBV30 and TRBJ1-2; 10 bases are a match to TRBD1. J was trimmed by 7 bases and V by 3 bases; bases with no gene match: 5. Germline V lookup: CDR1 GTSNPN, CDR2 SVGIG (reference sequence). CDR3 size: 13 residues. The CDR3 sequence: CAWRTGGGGGYTF. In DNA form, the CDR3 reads TGTGCCTGGAGGACAGGGGGCGGTGGTGGCTACACCTTC.

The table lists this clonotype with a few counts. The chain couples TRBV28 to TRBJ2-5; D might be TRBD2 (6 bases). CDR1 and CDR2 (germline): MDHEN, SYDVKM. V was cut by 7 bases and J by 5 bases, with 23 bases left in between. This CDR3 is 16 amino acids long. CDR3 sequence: CASITFGRGSQETQYF. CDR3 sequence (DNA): TGTGCCAGCATCACCTTCGGGAGAGGTAGTCAGGAGACCCAGTACTTC.

The CDR3 DNA sequence: TGTGCCACCAGCAGACGGGGGGGCGAAAAACTGTTTTTT. Its protein product is CATSRRGGEKLFF. This chain links TRBV15 with TRBJ1-4; tentatively, D is TRBD1 (6 bases). Trimming stripped 2 bases from V and 8 bases from J, with 9 bases between. Germline CDR1 is LNHNV and CDR2 is YYDKDF (reference sequence). The CDR3 sequence is 13 residues long.

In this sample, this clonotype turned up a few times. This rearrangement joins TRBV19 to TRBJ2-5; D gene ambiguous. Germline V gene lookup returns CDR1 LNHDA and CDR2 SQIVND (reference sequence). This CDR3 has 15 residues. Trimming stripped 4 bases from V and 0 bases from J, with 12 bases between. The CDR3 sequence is CASSRGIIDQETQYF. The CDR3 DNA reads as TGTGCCAGTAGTAGGGGTATCATAGACCAAGAGACCCAGTACTTC.

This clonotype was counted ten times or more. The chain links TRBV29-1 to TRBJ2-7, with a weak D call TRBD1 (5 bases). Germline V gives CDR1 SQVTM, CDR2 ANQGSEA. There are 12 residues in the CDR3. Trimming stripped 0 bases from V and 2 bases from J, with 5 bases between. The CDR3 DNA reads TGCAGCGTTGAAGAAGGGGCCTACGAGCAGTACTTC. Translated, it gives CSVEEGAYEQYF.

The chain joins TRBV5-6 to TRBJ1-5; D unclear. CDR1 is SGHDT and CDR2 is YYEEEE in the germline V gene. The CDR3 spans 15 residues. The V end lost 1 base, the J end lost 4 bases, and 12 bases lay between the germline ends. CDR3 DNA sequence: TGTGCCAGCAGCTTGCTTGGCCGAGCAAATCAGCCCCAGCATTTT. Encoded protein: CASSLLGRANQPQHF. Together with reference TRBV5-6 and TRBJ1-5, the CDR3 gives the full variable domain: DAGVTQSPTHLIKTRGQQVTLRCSPKSGHDTVSWYQQALGQGPQFIFQYYEEEERQRGNFPDRFSGHQFPNYSSELNVNALLLGDSALYLCASSLLGRANQPQHFGDGTRLSIL.

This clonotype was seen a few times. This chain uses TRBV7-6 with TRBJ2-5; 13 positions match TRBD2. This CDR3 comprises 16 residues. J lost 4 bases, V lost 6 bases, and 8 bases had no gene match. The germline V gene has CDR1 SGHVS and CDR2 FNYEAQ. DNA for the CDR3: TGTGCCAGCAGTCCAACTAGCGGGAGGGTGACAGAGACCCAGTACTTC. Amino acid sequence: CASSPTSGRVTETQYF.

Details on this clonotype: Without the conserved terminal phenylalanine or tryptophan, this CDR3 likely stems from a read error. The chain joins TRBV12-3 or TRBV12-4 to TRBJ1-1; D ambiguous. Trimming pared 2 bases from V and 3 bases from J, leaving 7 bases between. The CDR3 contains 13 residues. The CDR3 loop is CASSLFSDTEAFL. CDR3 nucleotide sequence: TGTGCCAGCAGTTTATTCTCTGACACTGAAGCTTTCCTT.

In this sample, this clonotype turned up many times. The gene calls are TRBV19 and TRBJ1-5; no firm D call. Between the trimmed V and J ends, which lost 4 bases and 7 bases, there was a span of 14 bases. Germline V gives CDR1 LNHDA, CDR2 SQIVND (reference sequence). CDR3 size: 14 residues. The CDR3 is CASSTRAVGQPQHF. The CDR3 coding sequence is TGTGCCAGTAGTACGCGGGCCGTTGGGCAGCCCCAGCATTTT. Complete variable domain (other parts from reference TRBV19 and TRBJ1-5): DGGITQSPKYLFRKEGQNVTLSCEQNLNHDAMYWYRQDPGQGLRLIYYSQIVNDFQKGDIAEGYSVSREKKESFPLTVTSAQKNPTAFYLCASSTRAVGQPQHFGDGTRLSIL.

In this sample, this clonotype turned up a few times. The CDR3 DNA reads as TGTGCCAGTAGTATTCGTTTGCAAGAGACCCAGTACTTC. Its protein is CASSIRLQETQYF. V and J are TRBV19 and TRBJ2-5, with D unclear. The CDR3 runs 13 residues. Germline loops: CDR1 LNHDA, CDR2 SQIVND (reference sequence). The V and J ends lost 3 bases and 2 bases respectively, with 7 bases between them.

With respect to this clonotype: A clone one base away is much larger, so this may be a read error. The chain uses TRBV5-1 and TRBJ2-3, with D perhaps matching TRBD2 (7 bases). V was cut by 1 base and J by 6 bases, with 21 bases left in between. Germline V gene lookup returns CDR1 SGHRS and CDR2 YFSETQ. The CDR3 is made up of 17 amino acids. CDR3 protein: CASSLMTRGGAVDTQYF. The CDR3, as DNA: TGCGCCAGCAGCTTGATGACTAGGGGGGGGGCAGTGGATACGCAGTATTTT.

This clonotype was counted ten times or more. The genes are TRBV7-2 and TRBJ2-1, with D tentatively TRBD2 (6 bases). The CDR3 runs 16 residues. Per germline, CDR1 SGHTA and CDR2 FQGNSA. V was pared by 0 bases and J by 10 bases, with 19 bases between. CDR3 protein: CASSLAPGLASSEQFF. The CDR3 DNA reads TGTGCCAGCAGCTTAGCGCCGGGACTCGCCTCTTCAGAGCAGTTCTTC.

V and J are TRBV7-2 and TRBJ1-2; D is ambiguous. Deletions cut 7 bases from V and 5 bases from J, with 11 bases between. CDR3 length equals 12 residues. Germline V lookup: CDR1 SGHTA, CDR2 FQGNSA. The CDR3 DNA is TGTGCCAGCACCAAAACCGTTTATGGCTACACCTTC. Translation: CASTKTVYGYTF.

CDR3 DNA: TGTGCCAGCAGCCTCCGGACACTACTAGCGGGAGGGACCGGGGAGCTGTTTTTT. Encoded protein: CASSLRTLLAGGTGELFF. V is TRBV11-2 and J is TRBJ2-2; TRBD2 aligns across 13 bases. The CDR3 length is 18 residues. V was clipped by 5 bases and J by 5 bases; unmatched bases: 11. Per germline, CDR1 SGHAT and CDR2 FQNNGV.

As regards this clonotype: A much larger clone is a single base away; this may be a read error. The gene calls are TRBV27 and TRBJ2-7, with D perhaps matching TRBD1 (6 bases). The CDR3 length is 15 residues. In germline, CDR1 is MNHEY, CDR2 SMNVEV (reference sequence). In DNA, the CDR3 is TGTGCCGGCAGTTTTTCCCGCAGGGGATCCTACGAGCAGTACTTC. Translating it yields CAGSFSRRGSYEQYF.

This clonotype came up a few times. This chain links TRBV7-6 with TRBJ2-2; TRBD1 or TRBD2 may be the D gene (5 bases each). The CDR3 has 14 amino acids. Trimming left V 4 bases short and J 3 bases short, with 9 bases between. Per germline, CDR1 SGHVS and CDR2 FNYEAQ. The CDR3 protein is CASSSEGYTGELFF. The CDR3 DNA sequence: TGTGCCAGCAGCTCCGAGGGGTACACCGGGGAGCTGTTTTTT. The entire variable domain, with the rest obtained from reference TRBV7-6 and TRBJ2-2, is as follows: GAGVSQSPRYKVTKRGQDVALRCDPISGHVSLYWYRQALGQGPEFLTYFNYEAQQDKSGLPNDRFSAERPEGSISTLTIQRTEQRDSAMYRCASSSEGYTGELFFGEGSRLTVL.

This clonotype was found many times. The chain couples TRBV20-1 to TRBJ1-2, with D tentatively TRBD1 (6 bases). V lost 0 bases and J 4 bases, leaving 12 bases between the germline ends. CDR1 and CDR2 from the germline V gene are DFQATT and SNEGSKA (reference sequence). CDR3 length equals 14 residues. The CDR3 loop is CSARDRGRIYGYTF. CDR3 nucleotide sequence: TGCAGTGCTAGAGATAGGGGGAGAATCTATGGCTACACCTTC.

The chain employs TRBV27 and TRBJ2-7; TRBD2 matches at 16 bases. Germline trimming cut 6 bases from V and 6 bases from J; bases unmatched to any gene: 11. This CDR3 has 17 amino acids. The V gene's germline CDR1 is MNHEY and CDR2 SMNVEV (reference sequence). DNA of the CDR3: TGTGCCAGCAGCAACCCGGGACTAGCGGGGGGGGGGGGCGAGCAGTACTTC. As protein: CASSNPGLAGGGGEQYF.

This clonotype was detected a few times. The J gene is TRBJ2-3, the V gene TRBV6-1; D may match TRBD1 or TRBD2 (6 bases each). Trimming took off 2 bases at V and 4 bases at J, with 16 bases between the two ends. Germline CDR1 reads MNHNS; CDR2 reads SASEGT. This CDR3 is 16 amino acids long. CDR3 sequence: CASSERRGVAPDTQYF. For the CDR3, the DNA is TGTGCCAGCAGTGAACGGAGGGGGGTAGCACCAGATACGCAGTATTTT.

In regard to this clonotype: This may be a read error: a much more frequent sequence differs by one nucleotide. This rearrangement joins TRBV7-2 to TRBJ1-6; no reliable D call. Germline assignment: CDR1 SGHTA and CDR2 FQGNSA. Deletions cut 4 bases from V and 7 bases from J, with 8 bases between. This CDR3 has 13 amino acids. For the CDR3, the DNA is TGTGCCAGCAGCTCCAGAACCAATTCACCCCTCCACTTT. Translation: CASSSRTNSPLHF.